What follows are 4 T cell receptor beta chains derived from one specimen sequenced in a study of cytomegalovirus exposure and HLA in healthy donors. Sequenced by immunoSEQ multiplex PCR; TCRdb stores in-frame clones only, minus some. This sample has just under 75,000 clones, with approximately 94% found just once. The sample comprised PBMCs. These TCRs come from a woman between 18 and 29 years old in good health and CMV-seropositive.

The CDR3 protein is CASSLTGGLLNTEAFF. CDR3 sequence (DNA): TGTGCCAGCAGCTTAACAGGGGGCCTATTGAACACTGAAGCTTTCTTT. This chain joins TRBV5-5 and TRBJ1-1, with 9 nucleotides matching TRBD1. Germline CDR1 and CDR2: SGHKS and YYEKEE (reference sequence). The CDR3 is made up of 16 amino acids. V trimming: 2 bases; J trimming: 0 bases; junction bases outside the gene matches: 5.

The J gene is TRBJ2-1, the V gene TRBV18; TRBD2 matches 9 bases. Germline loops: CDR1 KGHSH, CDR2 LQKENI. The trim removed 7 bases at V and 6 bases at J, leaving 10 bases unmatched. This CDR3 has 15 amino acids. CDR3 in amino acids: CASFPGLALTNEQFF. The CDR3 bases are TGTGCCAGCTTTCCGGGACTAGCCCTTACCAATGAGCAGTTCTTC.

The chain employs TRBV29-1 and TRBJ2-1, with 10 bases identical to TRBD1. Per the germline V gene, CDR1 is SQVTM and CDR2 is ANQGSEA. J gave up 5 bases and V 7 bases, and 14 bases lay outside the gene matches. The CDR3 covers 16 residues. The chain's CDR3 is CSAGDRGKLGNNEQFF. The CDR3 coding sequence is TGCAGCGCAGGGGACAGGGGCAAATTGGGGAACAATGAGCAGTTCTTC.

The chain has TRBV19 and TRBJ1-5; tentative D call: TRBD1 (6 bases). The length of the CDR3 is 12 residues. The V end was cut by 5 bases, the J end by 11 bases, with 13 bases between. The germline V gene encodes CDR1 LNHDA and CDR2 SQIVND (reference sequence). CDR3 amino acids: CASSVRGAAQHF. The CDR3 DNA sequence: TGTGCCAGTAGTGTACGGGGGGCAGCCCAGCATTTT.